Below, 16 T cell receptor beta chains from the same sample are listed, as sequenced in a study of memory CD4+ T cells and cytomegalovirus serostatus (dated by TCRdb to between 2018 and 2020). Library generation was performed with the immunoSEQ multiplex PCR assay. TCRdb carries this immuneACCESS record with in-frame sequences only. Its versions omit some clonotypes, under half of them owing to an unresolved V gene in the studies checked, with the rest unexplained. This sample is represented by 30,000 to 50,000 clones; 60% to 85% of them were singletons. The leading ten clones occupy approximately 0.8% of the sample. A FACSAria II was used to sort memory CD4+ T cells, defined as single viable CD3+CD4+CD8-CD45RO+ cells. Sequenced: memory CD4+ T cells from blood. These TCRs come from an adult in good health and CMV-seronegative.

The rearrangement links TRBV7-8 to TRBJ1-2; D gene ambiguous. The CDR3 length is 14 residues. Trimming cost V 5 bases and J 4 bases, with 14 bases left between them. The V gene's germline CDR1 is SGHVS and CDR2 FQNEAQ. The CDR3 region is CASSQRENSYGYTF. CDR3 DNA: TGTGCCAGCAGCCAAAGGGAAAACTCCTATGGCTACACCTTC.

J is TRBJ2-1 and V is TRBV7-2; D not resolved. CDR1 and CDR2 from the germline V gene are SGHTA and FQGNSA. V was trimmed by 2 bases and J by 3 bases, leaving 14 bases between them. This CDR3 spans 16 amino acids. The CDR3 region is CASSLILSVGYNEQFF. The CDR3 DNA follows: TGTGCCAGCAGCTTAATCTTATCCGTCGGCTACAATGAGCAGTTCTTC.

This rearrangement joins TRBV7-2 to TRBJ1-1; TRBD1 might be the D (5 bases). The CDR3 sequence is 14 residues long. V was clipped by 10 bases and J by 0 bases, with 15 bases between them. CDR1 is SGHTA, CDR2 FQGNSA, per germline. The DNA of the CDR3 is TGTGCCATTGGGGCGCTGGGGATGAACACTGAAGCTTTCTTT. Its translation: CAIGALGMNTEAFF. Based on the CDR3 plus reference TRBV7-2 and TRBJ1-1, the full variable domain is GAGVSQSPSNKVTEKGKDVELRCDPISGHTALYWYRQSLGQGLEFLIYFQGNSAPDKSGLPSDRFSAERTGGSVSTLTIQRTQQEDSAVYLCAIGALGMNTEAFFGQGTRLTVV.

The chain links TRBV2 to TRBJ2-2, with TRBD2 identical over 9 bases. With 6 bases clipped from V and 5 bases from J, the junction kept 7 bases outside the gene matches. Germline V gene lookup returns CDR1 SNHLY and CDR2 FYNNEI. This CDR3 region has 15 residues. CDR3 residues: CASSQGLAMTGELFF. CDR3 coding DNA: TGTGCCAGCAGCCAGGGACTAGCTATGACCGGGGAGCTGTTTTTT.

This clone was picked up a small number of times. CDR3 residues: CASTRTRGQGASNEQFF. CDR3 sequence (DNA): TGCGCCAGCACTCGGACCCGGGGACAGGGGGCCTCCAATGAGCAGTTCTTC. The chain carries TRBV10-1 and TRBJ2-1, with 12 positions matching TRBD1. This CDR3 is 17 amino acids long. Germline V gives CDR1 WNHNN, CDR2 SYGVQD (reference sequence). V was clipped by 7 bases and J by 6 bases; unmatched bases: 13.

CDR3 DNA: TGTGCCAGCAGATTCAGGGAGAGCTCCTATAATTCACCCCTCCACTTT. It yields the protein CASRFRESSYNSPLHF. J is TRBJ1-6 and V is TRBV6-6; weak D call: TRBD1 (5 bases). Per germline, CDR1 MNHNY and CDR2 SVGAGI (reference sequence). The CDR3 extends over 16 amino acids. V gave up 6 bases and J gave up 0 bases, with 12 bases separating them.

The chain links TRBV14 to TRBJ1-3, with TRBD1 matching over 8 bases. The CDR3 totals 16 residues. Germline V gene data show CDR1 as SGHDN and CDR2 as FVKESK. The trim removed 4 bases at V and 4 bases at J, leaving 9 bases unmatched. CDR3 DNA: TGTGCCAGCAGCCGGGGACAGGCTAGGTCCGGAAACACCATATATTTT. Translated: CASSRGQARSGNTIYF.

The chain is built from TRBV6-5 and TRBJ2-7, with D perhaps matching TRBD1 (5 bases). The CDR3 covers 12 residues. Trimming took 2 bases from V and 5 from J, leaving 7 bases between them. Germline CDR1 is MNHEY and CDR2 is SVGAGI. For the CDR3, the DNA is TGTGCCAGCAGTTACAGGGGAAACGAGCAGTACTTC. Translation gives CASSYRGNEQYF.

J is TRBJ2-5 and V is TRBV30, with a weak D call TRBD1 (6 bases). This CDR3 is built from 13 residues. From germline, CDR1 is GTSNPN and CDR2 SVGIG (reference sequence). V was trimmed by 4 bases and J by 2 bases, leaving 11 bases between them. The CDR3 protein is CAWTLDRQETQYF. The CDR3 DNA follows: TGTGCCTGGACTCTTGACAGGCAAGAGACCCAGTACTTC.

The chain employs TRBV4-1 and TRBJ2-6; maybe TRBD1 (5 bases). Germline lookup yields CDR1 MGHRA and CDR2 YSYEKL. The CDR3 spans 18 residues. V was trimmed by 0 bases and J by 1 base, leaving 13 bases between them. CDR3: CASSQEGRDASGANVLTF. As DNA, the CDR3 is TGCGCCAGCAGCCAAGAGGGCAGGGATGCATCTGGGGCCAACGTCCTGACTTTC.

The chain uses TRBV7-2 and TRBJ1-2; a weak D match, TRBD1 (6 bases). V was cut by 1 base and J by 7 bases, with 10 bases left in between. CDR1 SGHTA and CDR2 FQGNSA come from the germline V gene. CDR3 length: 13 amino acids. The CDR3 region has the DNA TGTGCCAGCAGCTTAGGCAGGGGTGTTGGCTACACCTTC. This sequence encodes CASSLGRGVGYTF.

The chain couples TRBV11-2 to TRBJ2-4; 11 nucleotides align to TRBD2. The germline V gene encodes CDR1 SGHAT and CDR2 FQNNGV. With 4 bases clipped from V and 7 bases from J, the junction kept 3 bases outside the gene matches. The CDR3 is 14 amino acids. The CDR3 sequence is CASSSLAGGNIQYF. DNA of the CDR3: TGTGCCAGCAGCTCGTTAGCGGGGGGGAACATTCAGTACTTC.

V gene TRBV7-2 combines with J gene TRBJ2-5; D unresolved. This CDR3 region has 14 residues. V gave up 5 bases and J gave up 3 bases, with 13 bases separating them. The germline V gene has CDR1 SGHTA and CDR2 FQGNSA. Here the CDR3 DNA reads TGTGCCAGCAGCCTCCACGGACGGGAAGAGACCCAGTACTTC. The encoded protein is CASSLHGREETQYF.

This sequence joins TRBV7-2 and TRBJ2-7; 11 bases fit TRBD2. The CDR3 loop spans 17 amino acids. J gave up 5 bases and V 1 base, and 10 bases lay outside the gene matches. Germline-derived CDR1 and CDR2 are SGHTA and FQGNSA. CDR3 region: CASSLVAGGSRSNEQYF. DNA of the CDR3: TGTGCCAGCAGCTTAGTAGCGGGGGGGTCCCGTTCGAACGAGCAGTACTTC.

This chain connects TRBV18 to TRBJ2-7; TRBD1 aligns across 10 bases. The CDR3 loop spans 13 amino acids. V was clipped by 6 bases and J by 3 bases; unmatched bases: 2. Looked up from germline, CDR1 is KGHSH and CDR2 is LQKENI. CDR3 DNA: TGTGCCAGCTCCCGGGACAGGGGCTACGAGCAGTACTTC. It translates to CASSRDRGYEQYF.

This chain joins TRBV5-4 and TRBJ1-5; 9 bases are shared with TRBD1. The CDR3 has 16 amino acids. The germline CDR1 and CDR2 sequences are SGHNT and YYREEE (reference sequence). The ends lost 2 bases at V and 3 bases at J; junction bases unmatched: 6. CDR3 loop: CASSFRGQGHNQPQHF. DNA of the CDR3: TGTGCCAGCAGCTTTCGGGGACAGGGTCACAATCAGCCCCAGCATTTT.